This T cell receptor (beta chain) was retrieved from a study of blood T cell repertoires in COVID-19. Across the whole study: Some COVID-19 samples were acute and others convalescent; all came from the United States, Italy and Spain. T cells, B-cell-depleted T cells, or PBMCs provided the cDNA or gDNA that served as material.

Germline V CDR1 and CDR2: SGDLS, YYNGEE. The CDR3 contains 15 residues. V was pared by 0 bases and J by 8 bases, with 6 bases of the junction left unmatched. Per the study methods: Reference gene primer amplification gave nucleated cell count estimates. Profiling relied on immunoSEQ multiplex PCR, and the TCRdb table lists in-frame clones only, not all of them. That table is the source of V, J and clone size, and D and trimming were worked out from the DNA. The sample lists approximately 300,000 clones; over 85% were seen once. The sample taken for sequencing was peripheral blood. The sequence was obtained from a woman between 25 and 40 years old with COVID-19, enrolled during active disease. This chain links TRBV9 with TRBJ1-4; 8 positions agree with TRBD1. The CDR3 nucleotides are TGTGCCAGCAGCGTAGGGACAGGGTTCGTGGAAAAACTGTTTTTT. Protein product: CASSVGTGFVEKLFF. Using reference TRBV9 and TRBJ1-4 for the parts outside the CDR3, the full variable domain is DSGVTQTPKHLITATGQRVTLRCSPRSGDLSVYWYQQSLDQGLQFLIQYYNGEERAKGNILERFSAQQFPDLHSELNLSSLELGDSALYFCASSVGTGFVEKLFFGSGTQLSVL.